The 13 T cell receptor beta chains below all came from one sample that was sequenced in a study of beta chain features in type 1 diabetes. The investigators reverse transcribed all of the isolated RNA, so they sequenced expressed TCRB transcripts. Measured with immunoSEQ multiplex PCR; TCRdb has only the in-frame clones, and not every one. The profile shows approximately 250,000 clones, roughly 15% of them singletons. The sample taken for sequencing was naive CD4+ T cells from blood. These receptor sequences come from a woman aged 40 to 55 in good health.

This rearrangement joins TRBV15 to TRBJ1-1; D possibly corresponds to TRBD1 (5 bases). Germline V lookup: CDR1 LNHNV, CDR2 YYDKDF (reference sequence). Trimming took 0 bases from V and 8 from J, leaving 10 bases between them. This CDR3 comprises 13 residues. CDR3: CATSRDPGGEAFF. CDR3 sequence (DNA): TGTGCCACCAGCAGAGACCCCGGGGGGGAAGCTTTCTTT.

This clone occurred a few times. The genes are TRBV19 and TRBJ2-5, with unresolved D. V was pared by 2 bases and J by 5 bases, with 9 bases between. The CDR3 loop spans 13 amino acids. The germline V gene has CDR1 LNHDA and CDR2 SQIVND (reference sequence). CDR3: CASSIPTRETQYF. The CDR3 region has the DNA TGTGCCAGTAGTATACCGACTCGTGAGACCCAGTACTTC.

In this sample, this clone turned up once. J is TRBJ1-2 and V is TRBV5-1, with 9 bases aligning to TRBD1. V dropped 0 bases and J dropped 10; count of bases not matched to a gene: 4. Germline V gene sequence: CDR1 SGHRS, CDR2 YFSETQ. This CDR3 has 13 residues. CDR3 nucleotides: TGCGCCAGCAGCTTGGCTGGGACAGGGATCTACACCTTC. Amino acid sequence: CASSLAGTGIYTF.

The V gene is TRBV2, the J gene TRBJ2-7; 7 positions agree with TRBD2. Per the germline V gene, CDR1 is SNHLY and CDR2 is FYNNEI. The CDR3 totals 13 residues. V gave up 6 bases and J gave up 3 bases; unmatched junction bases: 5. Written as DNA, the CDR3 is TGTGCCAGCAGGCAACCGGGGGGCTACGAGCAGTACTTC. As protein: CASRQPGGYEQYF.

There are a few counts of this clone. This chain connects TRBV27 to TRBJ2-5; TRBD1 matches at 10 bases. Germline V CDR1 and CDR2: MNHEY, SMNVEV (reference sequence). Trimming cost V 5 bases and J 4 bases; bases outside gene matches: 4. This CDR3 contains 14 residues. The CDR3 DNA sequence: TGTGCCAGCAGTATAAGGGACAGGGGAGAGACCCAGTACTTC. Its protein is CASSIRDRGETQYF.

The chain combines TRBV15 with TRBJ1-2, with D hard to call. The germline V and J ends were trimmed by 3 bases and 8 bases, with 10 bases remaining between them. The germline gives CDR1 LNHNV, CDR2 YYDKDF (reference sequence). The CDR3 length is 12 residues. The CDR3 DNA follows: TGTGCCACCAGCAGTCCCGGAGGAGGCTACACCTTC. This sequence encodes CATSSPGGGYTF.

The chain combines TRBV9 with TRBJ1-1; TRBD1 is a possible D gene (6 bases). V lost 4 bases to trimming and J lost 0 bases, with 7 bases between them. The CDR3 covers 13 residues. CDR1 and CDR2 (germline): SGDLS, YYNGEE. The CDR3 spells CASSRDMNTEAFF. The CDR3 DNA sequence: TGTGCCAGCAGCAGGGACATGAACACTGAAGCTTTCTTT.

The chain couples TRBV4-2 to TRBJ1-1; D unresolved. Germline lookup yields CDR1 LGHNA and CDR2 YNFKEQ. Trimming left V 0 bases short and J 1 base short, with 6 bases between. This CDR3 has 14 residues. CDR3 sequence reads: CASSQDPRNTEAFF. CDR3 coding DNA: TGTGCCAGCAGCCAAGATCCTCGGAACACTGAAGCTTTCTTT.

The chain joins TRBV7-7 to TRBJ2-7; D is unclear. The CDR3 totals 13 residues. The germline CDR1 and CDR2 sequences are SSHAT and FNYEAQ (reference sequence). V was trimmed by 0 bases and J by 2 bases, leaving 5 bases between them. The CDR3 DNA is TGTGCCAGCAGCTTAGCTCCAGCCTACGAGCAGTACTTC. It encodes CASSLAPAYEQYF.

This chain connects TRBV19 to TRBJ1-5, with 8 bases fitting TRBD1. V was clipped by 5 bases and J by 6 bases; unmatched bases: 9. CDR3 length: 15 amino acids. Germline V gene data show CDR1 as LNHDA and CDR2 as SQIVND (reference sequence). In nucleotides, the CDR3 is TGTGCCAGTAGTCCCAGGACAGGGAAGAGTCAGCCCCAGCATTTT. Protein: CASSPRTGKSQPQHF.

J is TRBJ1-3 and V is TRBV15, with a weak D call TRBD1 (6 bases). Per germline, CDR1 LNHNV and CDR2 YYDKDF (reference sequence). This CDR3 comprises 15 residues. Trimming cost V 5 bases and J 0 bases, with 11 bases left between them. The CDR3 here is CATSGDTYSGNTIYF. The CDR3 DNA sequence: TGTGCCACCAGCGGGGACACGTACTCTGGAAACACCATATATTTT.

For the CDR3, the DNA is TGTGCCAGCAGCTCTAGGGGGACTGGGGCCAACGTCCTGACTTTC. Amino acid sequence: CASSSRGTGANVLTF. The genes are TRBV6-6 and TRBJ2-6; tentative D call: TRBD1 (6 bases). The germline V gene has CDR1 MNHNY and CDR2 SVGAGI (reference sequence). CDR3 length: 15 residues. The V gene lost 6 bases and the J gene lost 2 bases, with 11 bases spanning the gap.

V is TRBV7-2 and J is TRBJ2-1; 8 bases are a match to TRBD1. Germline values: CDR1 SGHTA, CDR2 FQGNSA. The CDR3 loop spans 16 amino acids. Trimming removed 5 bases from V and 10 bases from J; junction bases left unmatched: 16. CDR3 DNA: TGTGCCAGCAGCCGCGACAGGCAGGGGGCCCGCAGAGAGCAGTTCTTC. Protein: CASSRDRQGARREQFF.